The source of this T cell receptor (beta chain) is a study of metastatic and nonmetastatic thyroid tumors. The overall study: Malignant and benign thyroid patients had repertoires compared in peripheral blood and tumor or nodule tissue.

Findings of the study overall: According to reports, the diversity of TCR beta was significantly higher in malignant thyroid tumors than in benign nodules, and this held in both blood and tumor samples.

This clone appeared a few times. Antigen specificity is unknown. No patient had received any treatment before thyroid surgery. Per the study methods: Building a distant-metastasis classifier for papillary thyroid cancer drew on CDR3 differences across clinicopathological groups. MiXCR was used by TCRdb to re-call the PCR reads. The V and J calls were determined by TCRdb, not by the authors. Seen here are roughly 34,000 clones, roughly a third observed once, and the top ten hold over 20%. The sample was tumor tissue. This receptor was taken from a female donor with papillary thyroid cancer or a benign thyroid nodule (not recorded which). Some clones in this sample may be carry-over from other donors' samples.

CDR3 sequence: CASSLEEGTQYF. The CDR3 coding sequence is TGTGCCAGTAGTCTGGAGGAGGGGACCCAGTACTTC. The rearrangement joins TRBV19 to TRBJ2-5, with a possible D match to TRBD2 (6 bases). The CDR3 consists of 12 residues. CDR1 is LNHDA, CDR2 SQIVND, per germline (reference sequence). The V gene lost 5 bases and the J gene lost 7 bases, with 11 bases spanning the gap. Complete variable domain (other parts from reference TRBV19 and TRBJ2-5): DGGITQSPKYLFRKEGQNVTLSCEQNLNHDAMYWYRQDPGQGLRLIYYSQIVNDFQKGDIAEGYSVSREKKESFPLTVTSAQKNPTAFYLCASSLEEGTQYFGPGTRLLVL.